Listed below are T cell receptor beta chains from one sample, sequenced in a study of shared clonotypes between healthy human individuals. The assay was immunoSEQ multiplex PCR, and TCRdb's table has in-frame clones only and misses some. The data contain 2,100,000 or so clones, roughly 95% of them singletons. Input material: naive CD4+ T cells sorted from blood. Receptor source: a man between 18 and 29 years old in good health. Each CDR3 is given with its conserved first and last residue.

V gene	CDR3 protein
TRBV6-1	CASSEHLYQPQHF
TRBV5-4	CASSSSGTSGYTGELFF
TRBV5-1	CASAPRDRATGELFF
TRBV5-6	CASSRDRVHMTRPYNEQFF
TRBV28	CASSSGQNQPQHF
TRBV6-5	CASTQASGAAYEQYF
TRBV7-9	CASSSHTAATNEKLFF
TRBV30	CAWSPTGFMNTEAFF
TRBV6-1	CASSRQGNTEAFF
TRBV5-4	CASSLGGIFTDTQYF
TRBV4-2	CASSLLIPGELFF
TRBV5-5	CASSLAATSGISYNEQFF
TRBV30	CAWSGPNYGYTF
TRBV5-1	CASRWLTDTQYF
TRBV6-5	CASSPGTGSFAEAFF
TRBV7-2	CASSLGPSYEQYF
TRBV6-5	CASSRQGGGELFF
TRBV9	CASSVSGTGYNSPLHF
TRBV30	CAWSVRSDYTF
TRBV9	CASSEAPHQPQHF
TRBV2	CASSENREETQYF
TRBV11-2	CASSLRLGQSSAKNIQYF
TRBV2	CASRKIQLPGDTQYF
TRBV30	CAWSSNSPLHF
TRBV19	CASSPPGALNQPQHF
TRBV2	CASSAQGVETQYF
TRBV19	CASSMGGVNTDTQYF
TRBV6-1	CASGTSGVSYNEQFF
TRBV2	CASSLAGTAPANYGYTF
TRBV2	CASSETSTDTQYF
TRBV28	CASQAGGFSYNEQFF
TRBV18	CASSPDRGNGYTF
TRBV2	CASREQGQNEKLFF
TRBV6-1	CASSEAYGQKPLYEQYF
TRBV5-1	CASSSGTGLEAFF
TRBV9	CASSVASGGYEQYF
TRBV30	CAWSVGQGGEKLFF
TRBV25-1	CASSETATNYGYTF
TRBV27	CASSLAMGHYEQYF
TRBV2	CANKAQETGTEAFF
TRBV5-6	CASSLGRNANSPLHF
TRBV29-1	CSVRVGPNQPQHF
TRBV18	CASSPNRSYEQYF
TRBV15	CATSREVGDDGYTF
TRBV18	CASSPQDRGTLHF
TRBV6-1	CASSEPRVTGNTIYF
TRBV18	CASSLSGTGGGEQYF
TRBV10-1	CASSETDNRRVYF
TRBV4-3	CASSQEQTGATGANVLTF
TRBV10-1	CASRRRDPNQPQHF
TRBV10-3	CAISDRGGSPLHF
TRBV18	CASSPPGTGAEAFF
TRBV6-1	CASSRETDYTGELFF
TRBV6-6	CASSYLNSPLHF
TRBV19	CASRYASGSGEQYF
TRBV29-1	CSVMGSNQPQHF
TRBV11-2	CASSLEALAGFSYEQYF